This is a list of T cell receptor beta chains from one sample in a study of OX40 agonist ivuxolimab in advanced cancers. Libraries were prepared by immunoSEQ multiplex PCR; TCRdb keeps only in-frame clonotypes and omits some of them. The sample contains about 150,000 clones, roughly 91% of which appear only once. This specimen was CD4+ or CD8+ T cells sorted from blood, taken in a trial of the OX40 agonist ivuxolimab. Receptors were obtained from an adult with an advanced solid tumor such as melanoma, head and neck, liver or kidney cancer. CDR3s include the opening cysteine and the closing phenylalanine or tryptophan. A D gene is named only where the DNA matches it firmly. Expanded clones are given a class, and other clones once, few, many or no size at all.

cdr3_nt,cdr3_aa,j_call,clone_size,d_call,v_call
TGTGCCAGCAGTTTAACGACGACTAGCGGGAAATACAATGAGCAGTTCTTC,CASSLTTTSGKYNEQFF,TRBJ2-1,-,TRBD2,TRBV27
TGTGCCAGCAGGGCACAGGGGGTTGCTGGAAACACCATATATTTT,CASRAQGVAGNTIYF,TRBJ1-3,-,TRBD1,TRBV5-6
TGTGCCAGCAGTTACTCCGCAGGGACGAGTGAGCCGACCCAGTACTTC,CASSYSAGTSEPTQYF,TRBJ2-5,-,-,TRBV6-5
TGTGCCAGCAGGACTCCGGGACAGGGAATTTTGGATACGCAGTATTTT,CASRTPGQGILDTQYF,TRBJ2-3,-,TRBD1,TRBV28
TGTGCCAGCAGCTTATCCAGGGCCTATGGCTACACCTTC,CASSLSRAYGYTF,TRBJ1-2,-,-,TRBV7-3
TGTGCCAGCAGTGACTCCGGGGACTCTTCACCCCTCCACTTT,CASSDSGDSSPLHF,TRBJ1-6,-,-,TRBV6-4
TGTGCCAGCAGCTTCGGAAGCACAGATACGCAGTATTTT,CASSFGSTDTQYF,TRBJ2-3,-,-,TRBV5-6
TGTGCCAGCAGCTCCCAGGCGGGACGGGGGTACCAAGAGACCCAGTACTTC,CASSSQAGRGYQETQYF,TRBJ2-5,-,-,TRBV7-3
TGCGCCAGCAGCCCCGGACAGGGAATTCCCTATGGCTACACCTTC,CASSPGQGIPYGYTF,TRBJ1-2,-,TRBD1,TRBV4-3
TGTGCCATCCTCGACCGGGACAGGACATCCTACGAGCAGTACTTC,CAILDRDRTSYEQYF,TRBJ2-7,-,-,TRBV21-1
TGTGCCAGCAGTTACCCACAAGTGAACACTGAAGCTTTCTTT,CASSYPQVNTEAFF,TRBJ1-1,-,-,TRBV6-5
TGTGCCAGCAGCTCCGGACAGGGAAAAGCTTTCTTT,CASSSGQGKAFF,TRBJ1-1,-,TRBD1,TRBV2
TGCGCCAGCAGCCAAGACGAGGGCAGGGGTTATGGCTACACCTTC,CASSQDEGRGYGYTF,TRBJ1-2,-,-,TRBV4-3
TGTGCCAGCAGTTCCACATCGTTCGAGCAGTACTTC,CASSSTSFEQYF,TRBJ2-7,-,-,TRBV7-8
TGTGCCAGCAGCGCTTACAGCGGGGCCTACGAGCAGTACTTC,CASSAYSGAYEQYF,TRBJ2-7,once,TRBD2,TRBV7-2
TGTGCTAGTGGCCTAGAAAATCAGCCCCAGCATTTT,CASGLENQPQHF,TRBJ1-5,few,-,TRBV12-5
TGTGCCATCAGTGAGTCGAAGGGACACTACGAGCAGTACTTC,CAISESKGHYEQYF,TRBJ2-7,once,-,TRBV6-5
TGTGCCAGCATTAAATTGAGCTCCTACAATGAGCAGTTCTTC,CASIKLSSYNEQFF,TRBJ2-1,-,-,TRBV6-5
TGTGCCAGCAGCGTAACGGTCGACAGGGGGTTAGAAGATACGCAGTATTTT,CASSVTVDRGLEDTQYF,TRBJ2-3,-,TRBD1,TRBV9
TGTGCCAGCAGCTTAGGACAGCCTCGCGCTGAAGCTTTCTTT,CASSLGQPRAEAFF,TRBJ1-1,-,-,TRBV5-4
TGCGCCAGCAGCTTGGAAGCGGGTACAGAGACCCAGTACTTC,CASSLEAGTETQYF,TRBJ2-5,-,-,TRBV5-1
TGTGCCAGCAGTGAATTGGGGGATTCACCCCTCCACTTT,CASSELGDSPLHF,TRBJ1-6,-,-,TRBV25-1
TGTGCCTGGAGTGTACGGGCAGGGGGCGCAGATACGCAGTATTTT,CAWSVRAGGADTQYF,TRBJ2-3,-,TRBD1,TRBV30
TGTGCCAGCAGCTTACTGGCAACTAATGAAAAACTGTTTTTT,CASSLLATNEKLFF,TRBJ1-4,-,-,TRBV7-6
TGTGCCAGCAGCTCACAACTGGGACAGTACGATATAGCGGGAGGAACCTACGAGCAGTACTTC,CASSSQLGQYDIAGGTYEQYF,TRBJ2-7,-,TRBD2,TRBV13
TGTGCCAGCAGCTTAGATAGGACTAGCTCCCACGAGCAGTACTTC,CASSLDRTSSHEQYF,TRBJ2-7,-,TRBD2,TRBV11-2
TGTGCCAGCAGTGCACAGGGTTCCGATACGCAGTATTTT,CASSAQGSDTQYF,TRBJ2-3,-,-,TRBV2
TGTGCCAGCAGCGTAAGCAACAGGGACCCCATCAGGGGCTACACCTTC,CASSVSNRDPIRGYTF,TRBJ1-2,-,-,TRBV9
TGCGCCAGCAGCGACACCGGGACAGGGGTGATCTATGGCTACACCTTC,CASSDTGTGVIYGYTF,TRBJ1-2,-,TRBD1,TRBV5-1
TGCGCCAGCAGCCAGGGGCTTCGACAGGGGGCTAAAGTTGGAAACACCATATATTTT,CASSQGLRQGAKVGNTIYF,TRBJ1-3,few,TRBD1,TRBV4-3
TGTGCCAGCAGCCCATATAACAACTATGGCTACACCTTC,CASSPYNNYGYTF,TRBJ1-2,-,-,TRBV5-4
TGTGCCAGCAGCTCCTCGTTTGGGGGGCGAGAGACCCAGTACTTC,CASSSSFGGRETQYF,TRBJ2-5,-,-,TRBV5-6
TGTGCCAGCACGATGTGGGGAGAAGCTTTCTTT,CASTMWGEAFF,TRBJ1-1,-,-,TRBV25-1
TGTGCCAGCTCACCACTCTACAGGGGGCGAAAGGGCGAGCAGTACTTC,CASSPLYRGRKGEQYF,TRBJ2-7,once,TRBD1,TRBV18
TGTGCCAGCTCACCAGAGACAGGGGGCAATCAGCCCCAGCATTTT,CASSPETGGNQPQHF,TRBJ1-5,-,TRBD1,TRBV18
TGCGCCAGCAGCCAAGCCGGGGGCCTTTGGACAGATACGCAGTATTTT,CASSQAGGLWTDTQYF,TRBJ2-3,once,-,TRBV4-3
TGTGCCACGAGGGACAAGGTCAACTCTGGAAACACCATATATTTT,CATRDKVNSGNTIYF,TRBJ1-3,-,-,TRBV10-3
TGTGCCAGTAGTCCTGGACAGGGCCTGGGAGTAATAAACACCGGGGAGCTGTTTTTT,CASSPGQGLGVINTGELFF,TRBJ2-2,-,TRBD1,TRBV19
TGTGCCACCCACATCGGACGGGGGAACACTGAAGCTTTCTTT,CATHIGRGNTEAFF,TRBJ1-1,-,-,TRBV7-9
TGTGCCAGCAGTTACGACAGGGAATATGGCTACACCTTC,CASSYDREYGYTF,TRBJ1-2,-,TRBD1,TRBV6-5
TGTGCCAGCAGTAGAACAGGGGGCGCCTCCAATGAGCAGTTCTTC,CASSRTGGASNEQFF,TRBJ2-1,-,TRBD1,TRBV28
TGCGCCAGCAGCCAAGCGGCGGTCCAGGACTCTGGGGCCAACGTCCTGACTTTC,CASSQAAVQDSGANVLTF,TRBJ2-6,-,-,TRBV4-1
TGTGCCAGCACCCTAGGGGCGACTGAAGCTTTCTTT,CASTLGATEAFF,TRBJ1-1,-,-,TRBV2
TGTGCCAGCAGCTCGGCCGGGGGGACCTACAATGAGCAGTTCTTC,CASSSAGGTYNEQFF,TRBJ2-1,-,TRBD2,TRBV11-2
TGTGCCAGCAGTGTCTCGGGACAGGGGGGGAATGAGCAGTTCTTC,CASSVSGQGGNEQFF,TRBJ2-1,few,TRBD1,TRBV2
TGCGCCAGCAGCCAAAGTTTCCCGGACAGGGGCCTCAATCAGCCCCAGCATTTT,CASSQSFPDRGLNQPQHF,TRBJ1-5,-,TRBD1,TRBV4-3
TGTGCCACCAGCAGAGATAATATTCGATGGGGACAGGGGGCTGCCTACGAGCAGTACTTC,CATSRDNIRWGQGAAYEQYF,TRBJ2-7,-,TRBD1,TRBV15
TGTGCCAGCAGCCCCACCCCTAGCCGAATCTACAATGAGCAGTTCTTC,CASSPTPSRIYNEQFF,TRBJ2-1,-,-,TRBV7-9
TGTGCCAGCAGTTTAACCTTTTATAGCAATCAGCCCCAGCATTTT,CASSLTFYSNQPQHF,TRBJ1-5,-,-,TRBV27
TGTGCCAGCAGGACAGTAAACACCGGGGAGCTGTTTTTT,CASRTVNTGELFF,TRBJ2-2,-,-,TRBV2
TGTGCCAGCAGTTACTCTCGAATTAGCGGCTACACCTTC,CASSYSRISGYTF,TRBJ1-2,-,-,TRBV6-6
TGTGCCAGCAGCCCCCGGTATCCCCTGCCGGGGGGCTACACCTTC,CASSPRYPLPGGYTF,TRBJ1-2,-,-,TRBV6-1
TGTGCCAGCAGCGCCGAGGGTAGCGGGAGAGTCGCCGACCCCAAAAACATTCAGTACTTC,CASSAEGSGRVADPKNIQYF,TRBJ2-4,-,TRBD2,TRBV9
TGCAGCTTTAGCCCCATGAGTGTCGAGACCCAGTACTTC,CSFSPMSVETQYF,TRBJ2-5,-,-,TRBV29-1
TGTGCCAGTTCGTTCGGAGCATCCTACGAGCAGTACTTC,CASSFGASYEQYF,TRBJ2-7,-,-,TRBV19
TGCGCCAGCAGCTTGGCCGGGGGACTAGCGGGAAACTCCCCCGCGGGTGAGCAGTACTTC,CASSLAGGLAGNSPAGEQYF,TRBJ2-7,-,TRBD2,TRBV5-1
TGTGCCAGCAGCGTGGAAAGTTCCGCACCTGGAAACACCATATATTTT,CASSVESSAPGNTIYF,TRBJ1-3,-,-,TRBV9
TGTGCCAGCAGCTTGAGCGGTCCCTACGAGCAGTACTTC,CASSLSGPYEQYF,TRBJ2-7,-,-,TRBV5-4
TGTGCCAGCAGCTTAGTAGTGGGACAGGGAGGACATCAGCCCCAGCATTTT,CASSLVVGQGGHQPQHF,TRBJ1-5,once,TRBD1,TRBV5-5
TGTGCCAGCAGCTCGGGGACAGAGAACACTGAAGCTTTCTTT,CASSSGTENTEAFF,TRBJ1-1,-,TRBD1,TRBV5-4